This T cell receptor beta chain was obtained from a study of CD8 T cells in Susac syndrome. An input of about 0.5 to 1 ug of RNA was subjected to reverse transcription using random hexamers. TCRdb ran MiXCR on the immunoSEQ multiplex PCR reads and lists one entry per CDR3 protein. In the table there are 150,000 to 200,000 distinct CDR3 sequences, about 94% of which are singletons. The CDR3 consists of 13 residues. J lost 2 bases, V lost 7 bases, and 6 bases had no gene match. CDR1 is SQVTM, CDR2 ANQGSEA, per germline. The sequenced sample was CD4+ T cells from PBMCs. This chain uses TRBV29-1 with TRBJ2-7; 9 bases are a match to TRBD1. This TCR was sampled from a human donor with Susac syndrome. The CDR3 region is CSARGQGPYEQYF. Written as DNA, the CDR3 is TGCAGCGCTAGGGGACAGGGTCCCTACGAGCAGTACTTC.